Below, 30 T cell receptor beta chains from the same sample are listed, as sequenced in a study of response to subunit inactivated influenza vaccine. TCRdb itself ran the RT-PCR reads through MiXCR, one entry per CDR3 protein. This sample has roughly 570,000 distinct CDR3 sequences; around 15% occur once, and the top ten carry around 10%. The sample in question was PBMCs from blood, obtained approximately 12 days after vaccination. The receptors were sampled from a man aged 45-65 years who received an inactivated influenza vaccine.

The rearrangement joins TRBV20-1 to TRBJ2-1; D gene uncertain. This CDR3 is 16 amino acids long. From germline, CDR1 is DFQATT and CDR2 SNEGSKA (reference sequence). Trimming took off 0 bases at V and 3 bases at J, with 15 bases between the two ends. The CDR3, as DNA: TGCAGTGCTAGAGATGAAGGAGCGTCAATCTACAATGAGCAGTTCTTC. Residues: CSARDEGASIYNEQFF.

This clonotype came up many times. The chain joins TRBV11-2 to TRBJ2-7; D possibly uses TRBD1 or TRBD2 (5 bases each). The CDR3 runs to 14 residues. V dropped 2 bases and J dropped 2 bases, with 10 bases sitting between them. The germline CDR1 and CDR2 sequences are SGHAT and FQNNGV. Here the CDR3 reads CASSLMVGPYEQYF. The CDR3 coding sequence is TGTGCCAGCAGCTTAATGGTGGGACCCTACGAGCAGTACTTC.

This clonotype was seen ten or more times. This chain links TRBV5-1 with TRBJ2-1; D may be TRBD1 or TRBD2 (5 bases each). V dropped 3 bases and J dropped 8 bases, with 12 bases sitting between them. Germline loops: CDR1 SGHRS, CDR2 YFSETQ. CDR3 length: 13 amino acids. CDR3 sequence reads: CASSYRDVDEQFF. As DNA, the CDR3 is TGCGCCAGCAGCTACCGGGACGTCGATGAGCAGTTCTTC. Full variable domain (outside the CDR3, taken from reference TRBV5-1 and TRBJ2-1): KAGVTQTPRYLIKTRGQQVTLSCSPISGHRSVSWYQQTPGQGLQFLFEYFSETQRNKGNFPGRFSGRQFSNSRSEMNVSTLELGDSALYLCASSYRDVDEQFFGPGTRLTVL.

This clonotype was counted a few times. The rearrangement joins TRBV20-1 to TRBJ2-1, with 7 bases aligning to TRBD2. This CDR3 is built from 15 residues. In germline, CDR1 is DFQATT, CDR2 SNEGSKA (reference sequence). The junction had 10 bases not matched to a gene; V was cut back by 3 bases and J by 5 bases. The CDR3 nucleotides read TGCAGTGCTAGCGAGGCTAGCGGCAGAGACAATGAGCAGTTCTTC. Translation gives CSASEASGRDNEQFF.

This clonotype has at least ten counts. The CDR3 DNA follows: TGCGCCAGCAGCTTAACGGGGGTAAACACTGAAGCTTTCTTT. Translating gives CASSLTGVNTEAFF. The rearrangement joins TRBV5-1 to TRBJ1-1; D perhaps matches TRBD1 (5 bases). This CDR3 comprises 14 residues. Germline V CDR1 and CDR2: SGHRS, YFSETQ. V was pared by 2 bases and J by 2 bases, with 10 bases between.

This clonotype appeared a few times. This rearrangement joins TRBV6-1 to TRBJ2-2; either TRBD1 or TRBD2 may fit D (7 bases each). This CDR3 contains 16 residues. Looked up from germline, CDR1 is MNHNS and CDR2 is SASEGT. V was pared by 10 bases and J by 5 bases, with 23 bases between. CDR3: CATTITTGRATGELFF. The CDR3 nucleotides are TGTGCCACCACTATTACGACAGGGAGGGCAACCGGGGAGCTGTTTTTT.

CDR3 sequence: CASSPHRGPRISGELFF. The CDR3 DNA is TGTGCCAGCAGCCCACACAGGGGCCCTCGAATCTCGGGGGAGCTGTTTTTT. This chain links TRBV14 with TRBJ2-2; 7 positions match TRBD1. This CDR3 comprises 17 residues. Germline assignment: CDR1 SGHDN and CDR2 FVKESK. V shed 4 bases, J shed 8 bases, and the junction held 16 bases outside the gene matches. The full variable domain, completed using reference TRBV14 and TRBJ2-2, is EAGVTQFPSHSVIEKGQTVTLRCDPISGHDNLYWYRRVMGKEIKFLLHFVKESKQDESGMPNNRFLAERTGGTYSTLKVQPAELEDSGVYFCASSPHRGPRISGELFFGEGSRLTVL.

This clonotype turned up a few times. This chain uses TRBV5-1 with TRBJ2-2; perhaps TRBD2 as D (6 bases). Germline CDR1 SGHRS, CDR2 YFSETQ. Trimming took off 5 bases at V and 5 bases at J, with 13 bases between the two ends. CDR3 length: 14 residues. As DNA, the CDR3 is TGCGCCAGCAGGATAGGGACTGCGACCGGGGAGCTGTTTTTT. It translates to CASRIGTATGELFF.

The chain carries TRBV15 and TRBJ2-7; D ambiguous. From germline, CDR1 is LNHNV and CDR2 YYDKDF (reference sequence). V gave up 3 bases and J gave up 1 base, with 7 bases separating them. The CDR3 length is 13 residues. The CDR3 nucleotides read TGTGCCACCAGCAGGGGTAGATCCTACGAGCAGTACTTC. This translates into CATSRGRSYEQYF.

The table lists this clonotype with a few counts. This rearrangement joins TRBV4-1 to TRBJ2-7, with D possibly matching TRBD1 (6 bases). Germline V gene sequence: CDR1 MGHRA, CDR2 YSYEKL. This CDR3 contains 13 residues. The germline V and J ends were trimmed by 5 bases and 6 bases, with 14 bases remaining between them. The CDR3 loop reads CASSVVGAGEQYF. The DNA for the CDR3 is TGCGCCAGCAGCGTCGTGGGGGCAGGCGAGCAGTACTTC.

In its sample, this clonotype was seen a few times. The chain is built from TRBV4-3 and TRBJ2-2, with D unclear. V was shortened by 0 bases and J by 4 bases, with 6 bases between the two germline ends. Germline CDR1 LGHNA, CDR2 YSLEER. The CDR3 spans 14 residues. The CDR3 loop is CASSQDWATGELFF. The DNA of the CDR3 is TGCGCCAGCAGCCAAGATTGGGCCACCGGGGAGCTGTTTTTT.

There are a few counts of this clonotype. The chain combines TRBV7-6 with TRBJ2-6, with D perhaps matching TRBD1 (5 bases). V lost 5 bases and J 0 bases, leaving 26 bases between the germline ends. The germline CDR1 and CDR2 sequences are SGHVS and FNYEAQ. The CDR3 consists of 21 residues. The CDR3 DNA is TGTGCCAGCAGCGGCTGGGGCCGTAACAGCCGGAAATCCTCTGGGGCCAACGTCCTGACTTTC. This codes for CASSGWGRNSRKSSGANVLTF.

This clonotype was seen many times. The V and J genes are TRBV7-8 and TRBJ2-1, with 9 nucleotides matching TRBD2. Germline V gene lookup returns CDR1 SGHVS and CDR2 FQNEAQ. The CDR3 length is 18 residues. J gave up 1 base and V 2 bases, and 9 bases lay outside the gene matches. CDR3 sequence: CASSLRGASGTSYNEQFF. The CDR3 DNA reads TGTGCCAGCAGCTTAAGGGGGGCTAGCGGGACTTCCTACAATGAGCAGTTCTTC.

The chain combines TRBV27 with TRBJ2-3; 10 positions agree with TRBD2. The CDR3 length is 15 residues. Germline CDR1 is MNHEY and CDR2 is SMNVEV (reference sequence). The V segment lost 5 bases and the J segment 0 bases; nucleotides outside the gene matches: 2. DNA for the CDR3: TGTGCCAGCAGTGCTAGCGGGAGAAGCACAGATACGCAGTATTTT. Translated: CASSASGRSTDTQYF.

This clonotype turned up a few times. The V and J genes are TRBV14 and TRBJ1-6, with unresolved D. The CDR3 covers 14 residues. The V gene's germline CDR1 is SGHDN and CDR2 FVKESK. Deletions cut 6 bases from V and 7 bases from J, with 13 bases between. DNA of the CDR3: TGTGCCAGCAGAGGACCTATTCCGAATTCACCCCTCCACTTT. Translation gives CASRGPIPNSPLHF. The full variable domain, rest sourced from reference TRBV14 and TRBJ1-6, is EAGVTQFPSHSVIEKGQTVTLRCDPISGHDNLYWYRRVMGKEIKFLLHFVKESKQDESGMPNNRFLAERTGGTYSTLKVQPAELEDSGVYFCASRGPIPNSPLHFGNGTRLTVT.

A few counts support this clonotype. This chain connects TRBV7-2 to TRBJ2-7, with 11 bases that match TRBD2. CDR3 length: 15 residues. Unmatched junction bases numbered 6, after V lost 4 bases and J lost 4 bases. Germline CDR1 reads SGHTA; CDR2 reads FQGNSA. The CDR3 DNA is TGTGCCAGCAGCTCCATAGCGGGGGGGCTTTACGAGCAGTACTTC. Encoded protein: CASSSIAGGLYEQYF.

Only a few counts were recorded for this clonotype. The chain uses TRBV20-1 and TRBJ1-4; 7 bases align to TRBD1. V lost 6 bases, J lost 3 bases, and 7 bases stayed unmatched. This CDR3 has 14 amino acids. CDR1 is DFQATT and CDR2 is SNEGSKA in the germline V gene (reference sequence). The CDR3 nucleotides are TGCAGTGCCTCGCCCGGACAGGCTAATGAAAAACTGTTTTTT. It codes for CSASPGQANEKLFF.

This clonotype came up many times. The rearrangement joins TRBV7-2 to TRBJ2-3; 10 bases fit TRBD2. V dropped 0 bases and J dropped 4; count of bases not matched to a gene: 10. In germline, CDR1 is SGHTA, CDR2 FQGNSA. The CDR3 loop spans 18 amino acids. CDR3 in amino acids: CASSLAPPSGGAADTQYF. CDR3 nucleotides: TGTGCCAGCAGCTTAGCCCCGCCGAGCGGGGGGGCCGCAGATACGCAGTATTTT. The full variable domain, completed using reference TRBV7-2 and TRBJ2-3, is GAGVSQSPSNKVTEKGKDVELRCDPISGHTALYWYRQSLGQGLEFLIYFQGNSAPDKSGLPSDRFSAERTGGSVSTLTIQRTQQEDSAVYLCASSLAPPSGGAADTQYFGPGTRLTVL.

This clonotype was seen a handful of times. The rearrangement joins TRBV9 to TRBJ2-1; the match to TRBD1 covers 9 bases. Germline assignment: CDR1 SGDLS and CDR2 YYNGEE. The V segment lost 5 bases and the J segment 7 bases; nucleotides outside the gene matches: 10. The CDR3 has 15 amino acids. CDR3 region: CASSSGQGYGNEQFF. The CDR3 nucleotides are TGTGCCAGCAGTTCAGGACAGGGGTACGGGAATGAGCAGTTCTTC.

This clonotype was observed a handful of times. The V and J genes are TRBV7-8 and TRBJ2-3, with D maybe TRBD1 (7 bases). Germline lookup yields CDR1 SGHVS and CDR2 FQNEAQ. This CDR3 has 16 residues. Deletions cut 3 bases from V and 5 bases from J, with 18 bases between. The CDR3 here is CASSFLHRGGKDTQYF. CDR3 in DNA: TGTGCCAGCAGCTTTCTTCACAGGGGAGGAAAAGATACGCAGTATTTT.

The V call is TRBV6-5, the J call TRBJ2-6; 10 bases match TRBD1. CDR1 is MNHEY, CDR2 SVGAGI, per germline. After removal of 2 bases from V and 4 bases from J, the junction contained 11 bases not matched to a gene. The CDR3 spans 19 residues. The DNA of the CDR3 is TGTGCCAGCAGTTACAGGGCGACAGGGGGCCGTTCCGGGGCCAACGTCCTGACTTTC. Translating it yields CASSYRATGGRSGANVLTF.

This clonotype was counted a few times. The V and J genes are TRBV13 and TRBJ2-1, with 11 bases identical to TRBD2. The germline V gene encodes CDR1 PRHDT and CDR2 FYEKMQ (reference sequence). The CDR3 runs 16 residues. V was clipped by 4 bases and J by 6 bases; unmatched bases: 8. This chain's CDR3 is CASSSYRTSGRNEQFF. The CDR3 nucleotides read TGTGCCAGCAGCTCCTACCGGACTAGCGGGCGCAATGAGCAGTTCTTC.

This clonotype occurred a few times. The chain recombines TRBV12-3 or TRBV12-4 with TRBJ2-7, with TRBD2 identical over 9 bases. This CDR3 is 14 amino acids long. Trimming cost V 5 bases and J 2 bases; bases outside gene matches: 4. The CDR3 is CASSPIAGAYEQYF. The CDR3 DNA reads as TGTGCCAGCAGTCCGATAGCGGGAGCCTACGAGCAGTACTTC.

This clonotype has only a few counts. As DNA, the CDR3 is TGTGCCAGCAGGGGGGTAGTAGGCACAGATACGCAGTATTTT. It is translated as CASRGVVGTDTQYF. V is TRBV27 and J is TRBJ2-3; D may be TRBD1 or TRBD2 (5 bases each). From germline, CDR1 is MNHEY and CDR2 SMNVEV (reference sequence). The CDR3 has 14 amino acids. Trimming took 6 bases from V and 1 from J, leaving 11 bases between them.

V and J are TRBV7-9 and TRBJ2-5, with TRBD1 as a possible D gene (7 bases). The CDR3 totals 14 residues. Germline CDR1 and CDR2: SEHNR and FQNEAQ (reference sequence). V was pared by 1 base and J by 4 bases, with 10 bases between. CDR3 sequence (DNA): TGTGCCAGCAGCTTAGGGAGGGGGCCAGAGACCCAGTACTTC. Encoded protein: CASSLGRGPETQYF.

The CDR3 sequence: CASSLGLFNQPQHF. The CDR3, as DNA: TGTGCCAGCAGCCTGGGGCTCTTCAATCAGCCCCAGCATTTT. The chain combines TRBV3-1 with TRBJ1-5, with D possibly matching TRBD1 (5 bases). V was shortened by 4 bases and J by 3 bases, with 10 bases between the two germline ends. Germline V gene data show CDR1 as LGHDT and CDR2 as YNNKEL (reference sequence). The CDR3 is 14 amino acids.

The V gene is TRBV4-2, the J gene TRBJ2-3, with D possibly TRBD2 on 5 matching bases. The CDR3 extends over 14 amino acids. Germline V gives CDR1 LGHNA, CDR2 YNFKEQ. V was shortened by 4 bases and J by 5 bases, with 13 bases between the two germline ends. The CDR3 coding sequence is TGTGCCAGCAGCCGGTCAACGGAGGTAGATACGCAGTATTTT. It encodes CASSRSTEVDTQYF.

V is TRBV4-2 and J is TRBJ2-7; D gene uncertain. V lost 0 bases and J 7 bases, leaving 13 bases between the germline ends. CDR1 LGHNA and CDR2 YNFKEQ come from the germline V gene. The CDR3 has 14 residues. The CDR3 sequence is CASSQEVTLKEQYF. DNA for the CDR3: TGTGCCAGCAGCCAAGAAGTTACCTTAAAAGAGCAGTACTTC.

Turning to this clonotype: Germline is not matched at one junction end, which may reflect a read error. The rearrangement links TRBV5-1 to TRBJ2-7; 9 bases fit TRBD2. The CDR3 is made up of 15 amino acids. Per germline, CDR1 SGHRS and CDR2 YFSETQ. In DNA, the CDR3 is TGCGCCAACAGCTTGTCCGGGACTAGCCCATACGAGCAGTACTTC. It codes for CANSLSGTSPYEQYF.

This clonotype was recorded at least ten times. An end of the junction does not agree with germline; a read error may underlie this. The rearrangement joins TRBV7-8 to TRBJ2-3; 7 bases align to TRBD1. Germline V gives CDR1 SGHVS, CDR2 FQNEAQ. This CDR3 contains 12 residues. For the CDR3, the DNA is TGCGCCAGCAGCCAGGGGGCAGATACGCAGTATTTT. Its translation is CASSQGADTQYF.